The 6 T cell receptor beta chains below all came from one sample that was sequenced in a study of CD8+ T cells in alopecia areata. Treatment noted: oral pan-JAK inhibitor, 5-10 mg twice daily. Once RNA had been extracted, it was reverse transcribed into cDNA to act as the sequencing template. The method was immunoSEQ multiplex PCR; TCRdb's version includes in-frame clones alone and lacks a portion of them. The sample contains 150,000 to 200,000 clones, 53% of which appear only once. The source material was CD8+ T cells sorted from blood, sampled at week 24, from a patient treated with tofacitinib. These receptors came from a human donor with alopecia areata.

The chain has TRBV5-6 and TRBJ2-2, with 14 bases matching TRBD2. The CDR3 extends over 18 amino acids. Germline assignment: CDR1 SGHDT and CDR2 YYEEEE. Trimming at V came to 6 bases and at J to 0 bases, leaving 7 bases not matched to a gene. The CDR3 here is CASTWGLAGDTNTGELFF. CDR3 DNA: TGTGCCAGCACCTGGGGACTAGCGGGGGATACGAACACCGGGGAGCTGTTTTTT.

The V call is TRBV9, the J call TRBJ2-7; 9 positions agree with TRBD1. CDR3 length equals 14 residues. Germline CDR1 reads SGDLS; CDR2 reads YYNGEE. V shed 3 bases and J 5 bases; nucleotides not matched to a gene: 6. The CDR3 reads CASSGGQGIHEQYF. Written as DNA, the CDR3 is TGTGCCAGCAGCGGCGGACAGGGGATCCACGAGCAGTACTTC. The variable domain in full, completed from reference TRBV9 and TRBJ2-7, reads DSGVTQTPKHLITATGQRVTLRCSPRSGDLSVYWYQQSLDQGLQFLIQYYNGEERAKGNILERFSAQQFPDLHSELNLSSLELGDSALYFCASSGGQGIHEQYFGPGTRLTVT.

This rearrangement joins TRBV7-6 to TRBJ2-1, with 13 positions matching TRBD2. Germline lookup yields CDR1 SGHVS and CDR2 FNYEAQ. The V gene end was trimmed by 4 bases and the J gene end by 7 bases; junction bases not matched to a gene: 7. The CDR3 totals 16 residues. The CDR3 DNA is TGTGCCAGCAGCTCGGGGACTAGCGGGGATCTTAATGAGCAGTTCTTC. This codes for CASSSGTSGDLNEQFF. Together with reference TRBV7-6 and TRBJ2-1, the CDR3 gives the full variable domain: GAGVSQSPRYKVTKRGQDVALRCDPISGHVSLYWYRQALGQGPEFLTYFNYEAQQDKSGLPNDRFSAERPEGSISTLTIQRTEQRDSAMYRCASSSGTSGDLNEQFFGPGTRLTVL.

This clone occurred a few times. CDR3 in DNA: TGTGCCAGCAGTACGACTAGCGGGGGGATTAGCTCCTACGAGCAGTACTTC. It is translated as CASSTTSGGISSYEQYF. The J gene is TRBJ2-7, the V gene TRBV27; the match to TRBD2 covers 13 bases. Germline V lookup: CDR1 MNHEY, CDR2 SMNVEV (reference sequence). The CDR3 contains 17 residues. V gave up 5 bases and J gave up 0 bases; unmatched junction bases: 7.

The chain combines TRBV6-5 with TRBJ2-5; the D call may be TRBD1 or TRBD2 (5 bases each). The CDR3 sequence is 11 residues long. The ends were cut back, 8 bases at V and 5 bases at J, with 9 bases in the middle. Germline CDR1 reads MNHEY; CDR2 reads SVGAGI. The CDR3 here is CASGGWETQYF. The DNA of the CDR3 is TGTGCCAGCGGGGGATGGGAGACCCAGTACTTC.

The chain employs TRBV5-1 and TRBJ2-3; D possibly corresponds to TRBD1 (6 bases). CDR1 and CDR2 (germline): SGHRS, YFSETQ. Deletions cut 0 bases from V and 4 bases from J, with 15 bases between. CDR3 size: 16 residues. The CDR3 DNA reads TGCGCCAGCAGCTTGGTGGCAGGGAAGGGGGCAGATACGCAGTATTTT. It specifies CASSLVAGKGADTQYF.